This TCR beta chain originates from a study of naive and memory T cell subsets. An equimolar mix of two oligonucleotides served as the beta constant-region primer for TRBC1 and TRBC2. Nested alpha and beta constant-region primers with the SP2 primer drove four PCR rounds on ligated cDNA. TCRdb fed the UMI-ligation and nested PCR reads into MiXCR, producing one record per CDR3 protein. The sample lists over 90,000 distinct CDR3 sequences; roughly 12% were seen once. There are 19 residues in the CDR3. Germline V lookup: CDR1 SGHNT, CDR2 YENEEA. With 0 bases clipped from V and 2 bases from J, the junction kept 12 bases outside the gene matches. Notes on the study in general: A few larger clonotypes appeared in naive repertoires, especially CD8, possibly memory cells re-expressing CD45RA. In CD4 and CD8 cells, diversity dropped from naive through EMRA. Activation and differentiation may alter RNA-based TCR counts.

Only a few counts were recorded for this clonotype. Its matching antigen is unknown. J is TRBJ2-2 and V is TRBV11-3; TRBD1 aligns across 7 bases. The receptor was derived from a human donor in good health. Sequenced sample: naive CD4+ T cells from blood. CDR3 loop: CASSLDTGVPKRNTGELFF. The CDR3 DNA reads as TGTGCCAGCAGCTTAGATACAGGGGTCCCAAAGAGAAACACCGGGGAGCTGTTTTTT.